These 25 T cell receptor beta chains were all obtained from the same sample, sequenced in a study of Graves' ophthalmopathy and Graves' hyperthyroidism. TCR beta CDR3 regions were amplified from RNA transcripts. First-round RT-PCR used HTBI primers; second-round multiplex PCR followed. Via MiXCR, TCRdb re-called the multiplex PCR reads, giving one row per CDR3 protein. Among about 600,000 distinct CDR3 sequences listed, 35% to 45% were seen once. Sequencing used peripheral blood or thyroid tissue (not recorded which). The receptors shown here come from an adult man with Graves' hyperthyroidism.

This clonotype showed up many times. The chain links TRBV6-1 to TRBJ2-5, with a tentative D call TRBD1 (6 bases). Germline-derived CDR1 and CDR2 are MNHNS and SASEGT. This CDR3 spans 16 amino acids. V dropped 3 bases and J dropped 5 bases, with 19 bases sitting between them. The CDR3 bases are TGTGCCAGCAGTGACGTATTGAGGGGGATTTCTGAGACCCAGTACTTC. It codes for CASSDVLRGISETQYF.

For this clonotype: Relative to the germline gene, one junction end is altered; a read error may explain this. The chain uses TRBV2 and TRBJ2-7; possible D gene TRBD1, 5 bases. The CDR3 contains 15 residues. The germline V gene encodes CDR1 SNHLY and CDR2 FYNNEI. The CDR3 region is CASSSVATGSYEQYF. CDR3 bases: TGCGCCAGCAGCTCAGTGGCAACAGGCTCCTACGAGCAGTACTTC.

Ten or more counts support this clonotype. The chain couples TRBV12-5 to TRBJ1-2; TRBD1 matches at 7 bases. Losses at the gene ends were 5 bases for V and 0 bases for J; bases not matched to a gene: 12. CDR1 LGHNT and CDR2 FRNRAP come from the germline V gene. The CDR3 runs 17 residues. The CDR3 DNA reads TGTGCTAGTGGTGTGCCGGGACAGCTAAGTACTAACTATGGCTACACCTTC. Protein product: CASGVPGQLSTNYGYTF.

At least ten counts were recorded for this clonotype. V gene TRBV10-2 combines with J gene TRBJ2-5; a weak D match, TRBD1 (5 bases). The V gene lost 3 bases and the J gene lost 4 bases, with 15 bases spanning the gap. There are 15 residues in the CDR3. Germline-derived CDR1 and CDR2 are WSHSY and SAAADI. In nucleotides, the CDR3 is TGCGCCAGCAGTGAAGCAGGGTTGGATCTAGAGACCCAGTACTTC. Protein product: CASSEAGLDLETQYF.

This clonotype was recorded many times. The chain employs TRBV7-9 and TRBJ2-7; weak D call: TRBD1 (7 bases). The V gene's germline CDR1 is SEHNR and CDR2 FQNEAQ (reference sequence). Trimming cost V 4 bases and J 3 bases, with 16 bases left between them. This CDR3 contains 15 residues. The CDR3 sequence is CASSSARGVSYEQYF. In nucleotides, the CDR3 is TGTGCCAGCAGCTCCGCCAGGGGGGTCAGCTACGAGCAGTACTTC. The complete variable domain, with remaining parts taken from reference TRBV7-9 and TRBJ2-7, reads DTGVSQNPRHKITKRGQNVTFRCDPISEHNRLYWYRQTLGQGPEFLTYFQNEAQLEKSRLLSDRFSAERPKGSFSTLEIQRTEQGDSAMYLCASSSARGVSYEQYFGPGTRLTVT.

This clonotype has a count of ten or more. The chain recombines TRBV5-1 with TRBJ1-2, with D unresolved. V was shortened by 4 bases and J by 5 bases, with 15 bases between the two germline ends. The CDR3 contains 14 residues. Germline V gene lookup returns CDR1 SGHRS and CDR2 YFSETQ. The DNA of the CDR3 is TGCGCCAGCAGCCTGGAGGGCCTGGGGTATGGCTACACCTTC. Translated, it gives CASSLEGLGYGYTF.

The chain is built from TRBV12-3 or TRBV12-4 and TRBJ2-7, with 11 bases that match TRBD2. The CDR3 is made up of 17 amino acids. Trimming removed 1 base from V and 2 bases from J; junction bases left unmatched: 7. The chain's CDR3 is CASSLGRLAGRPYEQYF. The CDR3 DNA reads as TGTGCCAGCAGTTTAGGTCGACTAGCGGGAAGGCCCTACGAGCAGTACTTC.

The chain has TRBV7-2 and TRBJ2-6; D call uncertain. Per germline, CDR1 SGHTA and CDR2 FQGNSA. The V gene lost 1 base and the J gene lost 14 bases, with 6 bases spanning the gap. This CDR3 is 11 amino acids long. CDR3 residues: CASSLGGFLTF. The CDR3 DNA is TGTGCCAGCAGCTTAGGAGGCTTCCTGACTTTC.

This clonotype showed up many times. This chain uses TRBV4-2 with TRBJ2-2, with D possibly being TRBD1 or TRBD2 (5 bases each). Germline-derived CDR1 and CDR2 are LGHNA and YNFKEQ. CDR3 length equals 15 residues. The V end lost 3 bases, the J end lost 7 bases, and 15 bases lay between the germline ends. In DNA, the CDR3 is TGTGCCAGCAGCCAGGCCGGGACGCGCCGCGGGGAGCTGTTTTTT. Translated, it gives CASSQAGTRRGELFF.

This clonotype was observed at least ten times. The CDR3 DNA sequence: TGTGCCAGCTTACGGGATGGGAATTCACCCCTCCACTTT. Its protein is CASLRDGNSPLHF. The chain carries TRBV2 and TRBJ1-6; no clear D. V lost 8 bases and J lost 7, with 12 bases in between. The CDR3 covers 13 residues. Germline-derived CDR1 and CDR2 are SNHLY and FYNNEI.

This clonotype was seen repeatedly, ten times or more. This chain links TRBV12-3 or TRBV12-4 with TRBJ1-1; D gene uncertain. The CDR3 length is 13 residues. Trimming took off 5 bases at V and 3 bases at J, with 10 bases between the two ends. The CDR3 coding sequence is TGTGCCAGCAGTGCAGGATCCCACACTGAAGCTTTCTTT. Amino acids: CASSAGSHTEAFF.

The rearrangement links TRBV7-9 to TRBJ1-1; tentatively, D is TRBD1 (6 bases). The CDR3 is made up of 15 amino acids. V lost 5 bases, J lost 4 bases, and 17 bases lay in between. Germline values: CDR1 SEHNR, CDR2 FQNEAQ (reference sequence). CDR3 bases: TGTGCCAGCAGCCCCCAGGGGTCGATGGTCACTGAAGCTTTCTTT. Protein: CASSPQGSMVTEAFF.

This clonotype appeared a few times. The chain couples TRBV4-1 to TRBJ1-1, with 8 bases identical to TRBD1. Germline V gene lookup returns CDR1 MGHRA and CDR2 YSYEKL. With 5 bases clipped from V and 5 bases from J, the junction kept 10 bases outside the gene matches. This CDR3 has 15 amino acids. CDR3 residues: CASSYIGQGRTEAFF. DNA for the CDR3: TGCGCCAGCAGCTATATTGGACAGGGAAGAACTGAAGCTTTCTTT.

Here the CDR3 reads CSLVAGAYEQYF. The CDR3 DNA reads as TGCAGCTTGGTGGCGGGGGCCTACGAGCAGTACTTC. This rearrangement joins TRBV29-1 to TRBJ2-7; 7 positions match TRBD2. Germline values: CDR1 SQVTM, CDR2 ANQGSEA. This CDR3 comprises 12 residues. V gave up 8 bases and J gave up 2 bases; unmatched junction bases: 6.

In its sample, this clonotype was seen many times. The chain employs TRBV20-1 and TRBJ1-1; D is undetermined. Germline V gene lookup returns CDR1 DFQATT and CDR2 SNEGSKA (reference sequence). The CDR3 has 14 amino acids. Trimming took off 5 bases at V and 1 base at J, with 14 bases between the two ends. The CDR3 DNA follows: TGCAGTGCTCACGACCCCCTTCGGAACACTGAAGCTTTCTTT. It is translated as CSAHDPLRNTEAFF.

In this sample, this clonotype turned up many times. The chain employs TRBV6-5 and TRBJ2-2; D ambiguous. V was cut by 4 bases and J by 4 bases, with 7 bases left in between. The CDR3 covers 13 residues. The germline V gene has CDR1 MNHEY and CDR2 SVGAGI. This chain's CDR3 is CASSLGLTGELFF. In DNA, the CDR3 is TGTGCCAGCAGTTTAGGGCTCACCGGGGAGCTGTTTTTT.

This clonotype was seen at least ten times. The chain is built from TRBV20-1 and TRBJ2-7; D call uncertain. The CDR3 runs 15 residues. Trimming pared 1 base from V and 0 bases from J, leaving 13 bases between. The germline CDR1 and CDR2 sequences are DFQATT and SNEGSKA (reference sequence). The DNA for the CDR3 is TGCAGTGCTAGAGGTTTTTCAGCCTCCTCCTACGAGCAGTACTTC. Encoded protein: CSARGFSASSYEQYF.

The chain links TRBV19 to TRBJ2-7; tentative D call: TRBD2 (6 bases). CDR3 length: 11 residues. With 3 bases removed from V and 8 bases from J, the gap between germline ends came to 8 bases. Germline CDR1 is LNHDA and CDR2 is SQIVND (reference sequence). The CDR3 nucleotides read TGTGCCAGTAGTATTAGCGGTAAGCAGTACTTC. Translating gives CASSISGKQYF.

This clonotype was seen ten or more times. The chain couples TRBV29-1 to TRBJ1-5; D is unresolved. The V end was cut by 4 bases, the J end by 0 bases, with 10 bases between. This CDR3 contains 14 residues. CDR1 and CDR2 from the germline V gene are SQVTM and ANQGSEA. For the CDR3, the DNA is TGCAGCGTTGGAGGTGGGAATAGCAATCAGCCCCAGCATTTT. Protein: CSVGGGNSNQPQHF.

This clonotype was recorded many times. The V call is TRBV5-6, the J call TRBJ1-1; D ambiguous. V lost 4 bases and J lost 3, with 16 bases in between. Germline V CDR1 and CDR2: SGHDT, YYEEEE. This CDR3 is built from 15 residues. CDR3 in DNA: TGTGCCAGCAGCCCCAGGACCGAATCTTACACTGAAGCTTTCTTT. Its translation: CASSPRTESYTEAFF.

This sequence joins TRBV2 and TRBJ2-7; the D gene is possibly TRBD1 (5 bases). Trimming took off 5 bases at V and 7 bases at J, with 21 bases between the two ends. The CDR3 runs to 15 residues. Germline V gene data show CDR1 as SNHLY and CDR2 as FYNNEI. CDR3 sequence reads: CASSPSHGAYNEQYF. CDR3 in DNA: TGTGCCAGCAGTCCCAGCCATGGGGCCTACAATGAGCAGTACTTC.

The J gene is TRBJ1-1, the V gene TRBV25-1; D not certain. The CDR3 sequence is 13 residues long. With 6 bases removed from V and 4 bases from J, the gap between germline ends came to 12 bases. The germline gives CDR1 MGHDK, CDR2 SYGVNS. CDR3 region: CASSPLGVTEAFF. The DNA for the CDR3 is TGTGCCAGCAGCCCTCTTGGTGTCACTGAAGCTTTCTTT.

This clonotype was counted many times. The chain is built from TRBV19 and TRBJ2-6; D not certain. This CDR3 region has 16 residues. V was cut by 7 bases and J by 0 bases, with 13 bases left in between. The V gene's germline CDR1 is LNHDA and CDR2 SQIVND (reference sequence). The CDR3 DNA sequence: TGTGCCAGTAATCCAAAGACTGTCTCTGGGGCCAACGTCCTGACTTTC. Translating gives CASNPKTVSGANVLTF. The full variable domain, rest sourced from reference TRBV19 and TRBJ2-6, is DGGITQSPKYLFRKEGQNVTLSCEQNLNHDAMYWYRQDPGQGLRLIYYSQIVNDFQKGDIAEGYSVSREKKESFPLTVTSAQKNPTAFYLCASNPKTVSGANVLTFGAGSRLTVL.

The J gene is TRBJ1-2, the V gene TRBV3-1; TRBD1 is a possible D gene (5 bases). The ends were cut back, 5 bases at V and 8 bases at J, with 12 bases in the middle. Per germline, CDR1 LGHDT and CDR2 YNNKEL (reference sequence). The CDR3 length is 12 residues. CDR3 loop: CASSGTGEGYTF. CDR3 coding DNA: TGTGCCAGCAGCGGAACAGGAGAGGGCTACACCTTC.

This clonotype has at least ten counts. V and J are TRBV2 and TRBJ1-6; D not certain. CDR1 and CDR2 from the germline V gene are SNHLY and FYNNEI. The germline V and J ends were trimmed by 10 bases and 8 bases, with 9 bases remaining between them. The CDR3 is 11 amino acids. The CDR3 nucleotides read TGTGCCATCAGCAAGGATTCACCCCTCCACTTT. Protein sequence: CAISKDSPLHF.